The clone carrying this T cell receptor (beta chain) has ten or more counts. Its antigen is undetermined. The data stem from a study of T cells after posttransplantation cyclophosphamide. Trimming removed 5 bases at V and 4 bases at J, with 14 bases between. CDR3 length: 14 residues. Findings of the study overall: After PTCy, TRB diversity resembled that of CNI/methotrexate controls.

Produced via immunoSEQ multiplex PCR; TCRdb's table is partial and in-frame only. The sample has 6,000 to 8,000 clones, none seen only once. A marrow graft followed busulfan-fludarabine conditioning, with cyclophosphamide on days +3 and +4. The sequence came from a male patient aged 25-45 years who received an allogeneic stem cell transplant from an unrelated donor, was CMV-positive, and had acute and chronic GVHD. Some T cells here may be from the graft donor. The sample in question was PBMCs, obtained after an allogeneic stem cell transplant with post-transplant cyclophosphamide. The rearrangement links TRBV12-3 or TRBV12-4 to TRBJ1-1, with D possibly matching TRBD1 (5 bases). CDR3: CASSPRGEGTEAFF. The CDR3 DNA reads TGTGCCAGCAGTCCCCGGGGGGAGGGCACTGAAGCTTTCTTT.